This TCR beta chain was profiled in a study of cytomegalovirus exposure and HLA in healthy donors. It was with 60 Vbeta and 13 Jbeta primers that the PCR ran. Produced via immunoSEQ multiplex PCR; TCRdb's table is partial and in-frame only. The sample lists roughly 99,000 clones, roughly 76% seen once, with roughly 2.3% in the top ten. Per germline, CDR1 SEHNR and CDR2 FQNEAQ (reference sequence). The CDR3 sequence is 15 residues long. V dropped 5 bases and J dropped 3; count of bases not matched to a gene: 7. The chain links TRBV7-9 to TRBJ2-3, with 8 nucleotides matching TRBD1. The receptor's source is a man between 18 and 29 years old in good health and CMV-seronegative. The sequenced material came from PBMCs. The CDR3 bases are TGTGCCAGCAGCGTGGCAACAGGGGGGACAGATACGCAGTATTTT. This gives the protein CASSVATGGTDTQYF.